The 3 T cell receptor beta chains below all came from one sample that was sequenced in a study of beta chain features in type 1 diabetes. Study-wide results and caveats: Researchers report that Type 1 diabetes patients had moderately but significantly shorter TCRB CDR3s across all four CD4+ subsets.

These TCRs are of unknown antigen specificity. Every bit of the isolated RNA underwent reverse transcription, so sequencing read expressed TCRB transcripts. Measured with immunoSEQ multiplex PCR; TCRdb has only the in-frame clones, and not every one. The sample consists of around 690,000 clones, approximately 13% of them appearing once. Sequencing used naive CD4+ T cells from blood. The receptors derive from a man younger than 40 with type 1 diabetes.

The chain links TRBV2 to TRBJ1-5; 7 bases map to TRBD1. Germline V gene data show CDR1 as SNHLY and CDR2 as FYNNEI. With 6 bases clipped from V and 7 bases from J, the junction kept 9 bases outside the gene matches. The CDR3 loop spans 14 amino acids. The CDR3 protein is CASSAGQKGQPQHF. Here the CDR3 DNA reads TGTGCCAGCAGCGCGGGACAGAAGGGCCAGCCCCAGCATTTT.

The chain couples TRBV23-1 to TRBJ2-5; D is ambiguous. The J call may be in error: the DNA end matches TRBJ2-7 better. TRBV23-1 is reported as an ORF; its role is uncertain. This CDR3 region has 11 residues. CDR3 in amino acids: CASMSEYEQYF. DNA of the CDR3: TGCGCCAGCATGTCCGAGTACGAGCAGTACTTC.

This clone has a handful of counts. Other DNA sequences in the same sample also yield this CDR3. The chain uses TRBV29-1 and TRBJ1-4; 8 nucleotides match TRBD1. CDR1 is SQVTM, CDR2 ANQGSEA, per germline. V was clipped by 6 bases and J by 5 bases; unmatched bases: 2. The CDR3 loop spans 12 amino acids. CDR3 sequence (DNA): TGCAGCGTAGACAGGGGAAATGAAAAACTGTTTTTT. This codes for CSVDRGNEKLFF.